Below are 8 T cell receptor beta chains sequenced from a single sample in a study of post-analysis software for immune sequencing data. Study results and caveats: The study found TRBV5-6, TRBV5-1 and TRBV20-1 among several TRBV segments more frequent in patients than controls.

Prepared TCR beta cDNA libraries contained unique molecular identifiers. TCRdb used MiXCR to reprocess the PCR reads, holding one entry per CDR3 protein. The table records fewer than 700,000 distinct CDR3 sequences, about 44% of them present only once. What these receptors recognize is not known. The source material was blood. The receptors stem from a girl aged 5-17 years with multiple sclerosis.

The CDR3: CATSDSLSGGLLTQYF. CDR3 sequence (DNA): TGTGCCACCAGTGACTCCCTCTCCGGCGGACTACTAACGCAGTATTTT. The J gene is TRBJ2-3, the V gene TRBV24-1, with D tentatively TRBD2 (6 bases). The CDR3 has 16 residues. The V gene lost 4 bases and the J gene lost 9 bases, with 22 bases spanning the gap. The V gene's germline CDR1 is KGHDR and CDR2 SFDVKD.

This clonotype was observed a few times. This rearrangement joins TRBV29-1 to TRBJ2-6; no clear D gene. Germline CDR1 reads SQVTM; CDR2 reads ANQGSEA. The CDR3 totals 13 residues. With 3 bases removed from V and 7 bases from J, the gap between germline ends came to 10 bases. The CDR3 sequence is CSVEAVHANVLTF. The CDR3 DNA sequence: TGCAGCGTTGAGGCAGTGCATGCCAACGTCCTGACTTTC. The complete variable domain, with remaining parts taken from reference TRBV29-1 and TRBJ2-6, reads SAVISQKPSRDICQRGTSLTIQCQVDSQVTMMFWYRQQPGQSLTLIATANQGSEATYESGFVIDKFPISRPNLTFSTLTVSNMSPEDSSIYLCSVEAVHANVLTFGAGSRLTVL.

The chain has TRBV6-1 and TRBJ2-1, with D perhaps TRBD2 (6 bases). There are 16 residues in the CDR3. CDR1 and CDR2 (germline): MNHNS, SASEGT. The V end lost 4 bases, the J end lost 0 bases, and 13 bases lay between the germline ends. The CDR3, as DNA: TGTGCCAGCAGTGCCGCGGGGACCAGCTCCTACAATGAGCAGTTCTTC. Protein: CASSAAGTSSYNEQFF.

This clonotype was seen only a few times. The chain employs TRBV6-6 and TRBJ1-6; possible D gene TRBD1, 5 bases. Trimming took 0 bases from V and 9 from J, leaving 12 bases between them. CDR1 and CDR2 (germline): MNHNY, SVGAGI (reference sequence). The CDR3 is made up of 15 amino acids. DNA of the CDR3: TGTGCCAGCAGTTACTCATACAGGACGAGTTCACCCCTCCACTTT. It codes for CASSYSYRTSSPLHF.

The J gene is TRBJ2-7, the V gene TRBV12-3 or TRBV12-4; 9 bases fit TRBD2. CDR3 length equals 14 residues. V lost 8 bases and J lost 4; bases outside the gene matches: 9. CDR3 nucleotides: TGTGCCAGCGGCCGAAGGCTAGCGGGATACGAGCAGTACTTC. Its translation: CASGRRLAGYEQYF.

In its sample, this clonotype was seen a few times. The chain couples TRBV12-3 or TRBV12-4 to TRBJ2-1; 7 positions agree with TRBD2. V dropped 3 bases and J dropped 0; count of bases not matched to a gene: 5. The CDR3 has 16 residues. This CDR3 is CASSFGRGSSYNEQFF. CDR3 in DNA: TGTGCCAGCAGTTTTGGTCGCGGGAGCTCCTACAATGAGCAGTTCTTC.

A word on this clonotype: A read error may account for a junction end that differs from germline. Written as DNA, the CDR3 is TGTGCCAGCAGTTTATTTGATGCAACTAATGAAAAACGGTTTTTT. This gives the protein CASSLFDATNEKRFF. The gene calls are TRBV12-3 or TRBV12-4 and TRBJ1-4, with D unresolved. The CDR3 covers 15 residues.

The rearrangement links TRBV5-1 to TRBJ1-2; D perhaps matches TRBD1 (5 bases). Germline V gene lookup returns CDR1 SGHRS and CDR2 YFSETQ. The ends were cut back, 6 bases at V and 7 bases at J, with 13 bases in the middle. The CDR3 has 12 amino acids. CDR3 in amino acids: CASTEGKRGYTF. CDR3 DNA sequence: TGCGCCAGCACCGAGGGGAAGCGTGGCTACACCTTC. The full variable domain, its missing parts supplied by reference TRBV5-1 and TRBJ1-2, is KAGVTQTPRYLIKTRGQQVTLSCSPISGHRSVSWYQQTPGQGLQFLFEYFSETQRNKGNFPGRFSGRQFSNSRSEMNVSTLELGDSALYLCASTEGKRGYTFGSGTRLTVV.